This is a list of T cell receptor beta chains from one sample in a study of blood T cells in healthy people across ages. Using its own MiXCR run on the 5' RACE reads, TCRdb lists one record per CDR3 protein. The profile covers fewer than 2,000,000 distinct CDR3 sequences, with approximately 40% appearing a single time and 23% taken by the ten largest. The source material was blood. The receptor set was obtained from a human donor in good health. Each CDR3 is given with its conserved first and last residue. Each record gives: D gene, V gene, J gene, clone size, CDR3 DNA, CDR3 protein. D genes are given only for firm matches. Clone size is not always given. Where it is, it says once, few, many or a class for expanded clones.

d_call: -
v_call: TRBV4-2
j_call: TRBJ2-6
clone_size: once
cdr3_nt: TGTGCCAGCAGCCCCCTTTTGGCAGGGGCTGGGGCCAATGTCCTGACTTTC
cdr3_aa: CASSPLLAGAGANVLTF

d_call: -
v_call: TRBV7-2
j_call: TRBJ2-3
clone_size: many
cdr3_nt: TGTGCCAGCAGCCAGGGACTGTCTAGCACAGATACGCAGTATTTT
cdr3_aa: CASSQGLSSTDTQYF

d_call: TRBD2
v_call: TRBV20-1
j_call: TRBJ2-1
clone_size: -
cdr3_nt: TGCAGTGCTACTAGCGGGGGGTTCTCCTACAATGAGCAGTTCTTC
cdr3_aa: CSATSGGFSYNEQFF

d_call: -
v_call: TRBV30
j_call: TRBJ1-1
clone_size: -
cdr3_nt: TGTGCCTGGGAGCTGACGGTGAACACTGAAGCTTTCTTT
cdr3_aa: CAWELTVNTEAFF

d_call: -
v_call: TRBV12-3/TRBV12-4
j_call: TRBJ2-1
clone_size: -
cdr3_nt: TGTGCCAGCAGCACTGGGCTCAATGAGCAGTTCTTC
cdr3_aa: CASSTGLNEQFF

d_call: -
v_call: TRBV20-1
j_call: TRBJ2-3
clone_size: -
cdr3_nt: TGCAGTGCTAGAGATCACAGCACAGATACGCAGTATTTT
cdr3_aa: CSARDHSTDTQYF

d_call: -
v_call: TRBV6-1
j_call: TRBJ2-7
clone_size: -
cdr3_nt: TGTGCCAGCGCAGACCCCTACGAGCAGTACTTC
cdr3_aa: CASADPYEQYF

d_call: TRBD2
v_call: TRBV20-1
j_call: TRBJ2-3
clone_size: few
cdr3_nt: TGCAGTGCTAGGGGACTAAAATTCTCAGATACGCAGTATTTT
cdr3_aa: CSARGLKFSDTQYF

d_call: TRBD1
v_call: TRBV20-1
j_call: TRBJ2-7
clone_size: few
cdr3_nt: TGCAGTGCCTCAACCGGGACAGGGCTTTACGAGCAGTACTTC
cdr3_aa: CSASTGTGLYEQYF

d_call: TRBD2
v_call: TRBV20-1
j_call: TRBJ2-1
clone_size: -
cdr3_nt: TGCAGTATAGCGGGGGGGCCGGGTGAGCAGTTCTTC
cdr3_aa: CSIAGGPGEQFF

d_call: -
v_call: TRBV2
j_call: TRBJ2-3
clone_size: many
cdr3_nt: TGTGCCAGCAGTGGGGAAAGCACAGATACGCAGTATTTT
cdr3_aa: CASSGESTDTQYF

d_call: -
v_call: TRBV7-2
j_call: TRBJ2-5
clone_size: many
cdr3_nt: TGTGCCAGCAGCCCTAGACAAGAGACCCAGTACTTC
cdr3_aa: CASSPRQETQYF

d_call: TRBD1
v_call: TRBV29-1
j_call: TRBJ2-1
clone_size: many
cdr3_nt: TGCAGCGTTGAAGTTAGGGACAGGGGTAAAAATCGTGAGCAGTTCTTC
cdr3_aa: CSVEVRDRGKNREQFF

d_call: -
v_call: TRBV7-6
j_call: TRBJ2-7
clone_size: few
cdr3_nt: TGTGCCAGCAGCTTTGGGGCAGGGGAGTCCCACGAGCAGTACTTC
cdr3_aa: CASSFGAGESHEQYF

d_call: -
v_call: TRBV2
j_call: TRBJ2-5
clone_size: few
cdr3_nt: TGTGCCAGCAGGGACAAACCAGGCCCCCAAGAGACCCAGTACTTC
cdr3_aa: CASRDKPGPQETQYF

d_call: -
v_call: TRBV7-2
j_call: TRBJ1-1
clone_size: few
cdr3_nt: TGTGCCAGCAACATCGGGCTTGAAGCTTTCTTT
cdr3_aa: CASNIGLEAFF

d_call: TRBD2
v_call: TRBV7-9
j_call: TRBJ2-1
clone_size: -
cdr3_nt: TGTGCCAGCACCTTAGCGGGGGGGCCTTTCAATGAGCAGTTCTTC
cdr3_aa: CASTLAGGPFNEQFF

d_call: -
v_call: TRBV6-5
j_call: TRBJ1-2
clone_size: few
cdr3_nt: TGTGCCAGCAGTAACCCCGGGACGGCTTATGGCTACACCTTC
cdr3_aa: CASSNPGTAYGYTF

d_call: -
v_call: TRBV7-2
j_call: TRBJ1-6
clone_size: few
cdr3_nt: TGTGCCAGCAGCTTAGATCCGGGGGCGAATTCACCCCTCCACTTT
cdr3_aa: CASSLDPGANSPLHF

d_call: -
v_call: TRBV20-1
j_call: TRBJ2-5
clone_size: few
cdr3_nt: TGCAGTGCTAGAGGCCCGGGAGAGACCCAGTACTTC
cdr3_aa: CSARGPGETQYF

d_call: -
v_call: TRBV24-1
j_call: TRBJ2-3
clone_size: few
cdr3_nt: TGTGCCACCTCGGGCGACAGCGATACGCGGTATTTT
cdr3_aa: CATSGDSDTRYF

d_call: TRBD1
v_call: TRBV20-1
j_call: TRBJ1-6
clone_size: -
cdr3_nt: TGCAGTGCTAGAGGGCCGGGACAGACTAATTCACCCCTCCACTTT
cdr3_aa: CSARGPGQTNSPLHF

d_call: TRBD1
v_call: TRBV15
j_call: TRBJ1-2
clone_size: -
cdr3_nt: TGTGCCACCAGCAGAGATGGTCCCAGACTGGACAGGGGAAATGGCTACACCTTC
cdr3_aa: CATSRDGPRLDRGNGYTF

d_call: TRBD2
v_call: TRBV10-3
j_call: TRBJ2-5
clone_size: -
cdr3_nt: TGTGCCATCAGTGAGTTCCGGACTAGCGGGTTTCAAGAGACCCAGTACTTC
cdr3_aa: CAISEFRTSGFQETQYF

d_call: -
v_call: TRBV4-3
j_call: TRBJ1-1
clone_size: once
cdr3_nt: TGCGCCAGCAGCCAGGACCTCCAGGGTGGGTTCACTGAAGCTTTCTTT
cdr3_aa: CASSQDLQGGFTEAFF

d_call: -
v_call: TRBV6-6
j_call: TRBJ1-1
clone_size: -
cdr3_nt: TGTGCCAGCAGTTACACTCCAGGGATGAACACTGAAGCTTTCTTT
cdr3_aa: CASSYTPGMNTEAFF

d_call: -
v_call: TRBV12-3/TRBV12-4
j_call: TRBJ2-1
clone_size: many
cdr3_nt: TGTGCCAGCAGTCCTACTCCAAGCTCCTACAATGAGCAGTTCTTC
cdr3_aa: CASSPTPSSYNEQFF

d_call: -
v_call: TRBV14
j_call: TRBJ2-1
clone_size: few
cdr3_nt: TGTGCCAGCAGCCAAGGCCGGATTGAGCAGTTCTTC
cdr3_aa: CASSQGRIEQFF

d_call: TRBD1
v_call: TRBV18
j_call: TRBJ1-2
clone_size: -
cdr3_nt: TGTGCCAGCTCACCACCGGGGACAGAGGGGGGCTATGGCTACACCTTC
cdr3_aa: CASSPPGTEGGYGYTF

d_call: -
v_call: TRBV6-5
j_call: TRBJ2-7
clone_size: many
cdr3_nt: TGTGCCAGCAGTTACTCGAAAAAGCCTCCCTTTAACGAGCAGTACTTC
cdr3_aa: CASSYSKKPPFNEQYF

d_call: TRBD1
v_call: TRBV12-3/TRBV12-4
j_call: TRBJ2-3
clone_size: once
cdr3_nt: TGTGCCAGCAGGATAATTCCCGGGACAGGGTCTGATCGCACAGATACGCAGTATTTT
cdr3_aa: CASRIIPGTGSDRTDTQYF

d_call: -
v_call: TRBV20-1
j_call: TRBJ1-2
clone_size: -
cdr3_nt: TGCAGTGCCACTTACAGGGAGAACTATGGCTACACCTTC
cdr3_aa: CSATYRENYGYTF

d_call: -
v_call: TRBV11-1
j_call: TRBJ1-4
clone_size: -
cdr3_nt: TGTGCCAGCAGCTACTATGCCGTCCGGGCGGAAACAACTAATGAAAAACTGTTTTTT
cdr3_aa: CASSYYAVRAETTNEKLFF

d_call: -
v_call: TRBV20-1
j_call: TRBJ2-1
clone_size: once
cdr3_nt: TGCAGTGCTACCTCCAGCGCTTACCTCTACAATGAGCAGTTCTTC
cdr3_aa: CSATSSAYLYNEQFF

d_call: -
v_call: TRBV18
j_call: TRBJ1-1
clone_size: -
cdr3_nt: TGTGCCAGCTCACCACAACGATTAGGACAGAACACTGAAGCTTTCTTT
cdr3_aa: CASSPQRLGQNTEAFF

d_call: TRBD1
v_call: TRBV12-3/TRBV12-4
j_call: TRBJ2-7
clone_size: -
cdr3_nt: TGTGCCAGCAGTTCTCGACAGGGAGACTCCTACGAGCAGTACTTC
cdr3_aa: CASSSRQGDSYEQYF

d_call: TRBD2
v_call: TRBV6-2/TRBV6-3
j_call: TRBJ2-7
clone_size: -
cdr3_nt: TGTGCCAGCAGTTACCCTAGCGGGGGGGCCTGCTACGAGCAGTACTTC
cdr3_aa: CASSYPSGGACYEQYF

d_call: -
v_call: TRBV9
j_call: TRBJ2-3
clone_size: -
cdr3_nt: TGTGCCAGCAGCGAGCCGGGGGCGGGCACAGATACGCAGTATTTT
cdr3_aa: CASSEPGAGTDTQYF

d_call: -
v_call: TRBV29-1
j_call: TRBJ1-2
clone_size: -
cdr3_nt: TGCAGCGTTGTAACAGTAGAAAACTATGGCTACACCTTC
cdr3_aa: CSVVTVENYGYTF

d_call: -
v_call: TRBV24-1
j_call: TRBJ2-3
clone_size: few
cdr3_nt: TGTGCCACCAGTGATTACGGCCTATCTAGCACAGATACGCAGTATTTT
cdr3_aa: CATSDYGLSSTDTQYF

d_call: -
v_call: TRBV12-3/TRBV12-4
j_call: TRBJ2-6
clone_size: -
cdr3_nt: TGTGCCAGCAGTCTCAATTCTGGCGGGGCCAACGTCCTGACTTTC
cdr3_aa: CASSLNSGGANVLTF